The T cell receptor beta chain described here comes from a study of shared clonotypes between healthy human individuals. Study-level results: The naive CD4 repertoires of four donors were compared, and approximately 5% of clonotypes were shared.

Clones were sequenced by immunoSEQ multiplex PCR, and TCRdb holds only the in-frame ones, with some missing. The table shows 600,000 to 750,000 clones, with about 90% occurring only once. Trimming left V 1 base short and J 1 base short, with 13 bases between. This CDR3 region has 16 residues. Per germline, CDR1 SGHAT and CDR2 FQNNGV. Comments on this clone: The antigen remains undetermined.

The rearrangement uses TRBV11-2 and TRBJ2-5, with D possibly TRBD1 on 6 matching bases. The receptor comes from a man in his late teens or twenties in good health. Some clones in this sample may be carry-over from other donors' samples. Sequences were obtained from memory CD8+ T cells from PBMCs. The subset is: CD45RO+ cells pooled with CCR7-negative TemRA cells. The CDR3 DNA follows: TGTGCCAGCAGCTTAGGGACAGTTCCAGGCCAAGAGACCCAGTACTTC. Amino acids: CASSLGTVPGQETQYF.